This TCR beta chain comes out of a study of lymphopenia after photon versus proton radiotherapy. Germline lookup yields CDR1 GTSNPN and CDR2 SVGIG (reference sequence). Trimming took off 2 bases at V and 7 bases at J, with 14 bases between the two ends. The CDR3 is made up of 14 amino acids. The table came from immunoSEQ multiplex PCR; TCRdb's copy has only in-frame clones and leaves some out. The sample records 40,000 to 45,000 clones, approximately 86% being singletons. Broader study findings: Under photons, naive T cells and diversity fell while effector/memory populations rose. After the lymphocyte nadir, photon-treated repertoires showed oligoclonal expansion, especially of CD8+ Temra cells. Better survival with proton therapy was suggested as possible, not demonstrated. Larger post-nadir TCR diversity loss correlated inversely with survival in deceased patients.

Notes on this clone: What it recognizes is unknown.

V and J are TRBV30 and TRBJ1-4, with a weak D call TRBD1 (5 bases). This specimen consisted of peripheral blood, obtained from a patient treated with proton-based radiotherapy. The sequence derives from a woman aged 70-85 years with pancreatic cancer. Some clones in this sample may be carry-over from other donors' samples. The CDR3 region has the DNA TGTGCCTGGAGTTTGTCAGGGACGGGTGAAAAACTGTTTTTT. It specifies CAWSLSGTGEKLFF.